These T cell receptor beta chains were read from a single sample in a study of T cell changes during pregnancy in multiple sclerosis. Sequencing used immunoSEQ multiplex PCR; TCRdb keeps in-frame clones, though not all of them. The table lists tens of thousands of clones, 94% of them singletons. The sequenced sample was peripheral blood, obtained in the third trimester of pregnancy. The receptor set was obtained from a female donor with multiple sclerosis, enrolled in a pregnancy study. Each CDR3 is given with its conserved first and last residue. Each record gives: J gene, V gene, D gene, clone size, CDR3 DNA, CDR3 protein. D genes are given only for firm matches. Clone size is not always given. Where it is, it says once, few, many or a class for expanded clones.

TRBJ1-6,TRBV5-5,NA,once,TGTGCCAGCAGCCTCAGGGTCACGGATTCACCCCTCCACTTT,CASSLRVTDSPLHF
TRBJ2-7,TRBV5-4,TRBD2,NA,TGTGCCAGCAGCCCCGGACTAGCGGCCTCCTACGAGCAGTACTTC,CASSPGLAASYEQYF
TRBJ1-3,TRBV10-1,NA,NA,TGCGCCAGCAGTGAGCCGGACTCCGGATCAGGAAACACCATATATTTT,CASSEPDSGSGNTIYF
TRBJ2-3,TRBV11-2,NA,NA,TGTGCCAGCAGCTTAAGGGGACTTTCGTCCCCGGATACGCAGTATTTT,CASSLRGLSSPDTQYF
TRBJ2-2,TRBV18,NA,NA,TGTGCCAGCTCAGCCGGGACACTTAACACCGGGGAGCTGTTTTTT,CASSAGTLNTGELFF
TRBJ1-3,TRBV28,TRBD1,NA,TGTGCCAGCAGTTATACAGGGGGCGGAAACACCATATATTTT,CASSYTGGGNTIYF
TRBJ1-4,TRBV2,NA,NA,TGTGCCAGCAGCCCGGATTTTCGCGCGGGGCTAAATGAAAAACTGTTTTTT,CASSPDFRAGLNEKLFF
TRBJ2-2,TRBV28,NA,NA,TGTGCCAGCAGTTTGATTGCAGTTACCGGGGAGCTGTTTTTT,CASSLIAVTGELFF
TRBJ2-7,TRBV5-1,NA,NA,TGCGCCAGCAGCTTTAAGGCCGGCGGAGAGCAGTACTTC,CASSFKAGGEQYF
TRBJ1-5,TRBV30,TRBD1,NA,TGTGCCTGGAGCCCAGGGGGCTACAATCAGCCCCAGCATTTT,CAWSPGGYNQPQHF
TRBJ2-2,TRBV15,NA,NA,TGTGCCACCAGCAGAGATCGTAGACTGTCCCCCCCCGGGGAGCTGTTTTTT,CATSRDRRLSPPGELFF
TRBJ2-2,TRBV19,NA,NA,TGTGCCAGTGCCACCCGGACCGGGGAGCTGTTTTTT,CASATRTGELFF
TRBJ2-5,TRBV27,NA,NA,TGTGCCAGCAGTTTAGCGGGCCGCCAAGAGACCCAGTACTTC,CASSLAGRQETQYF
TRBJ2-7,TRBV28,TRBD2,NA,TGTGCCAGCATCCCAGGGACTAGCGGGTTCCACGAGCAGTACTTC,CASIPGTSGFHEQYF
TRBJ1-5,TRBV6-1,TRBD1,NA,TGTGCCAGCAGTGAAGTTCTCAGGGGGTCTAATCAGCCCCAGCATTTT,CASSEVLRGSNQPQHF
TRBJ2-7,TRBV5-1,NA,NA,TGCGCCAGCAGTCCGGACTCTCGGGGGCAGTACTTC,CASSPDSRGQYF
TRBJ2-1,TRBV2,TRBD2,NA,TGTGCCAGCAGTAGAGCGGGAGGGCGCAATGAGCAGTTCTTC,CASSRAGGRNEQFF
TRBJ1-2,TRBV2,NA,NA,TGTGCCTCCAGCGGCAGGAACTATGGCTACACCTTC,CASSGRNYGYTF
TRBJ1-2,TRBV5-5,NA,NA,TGTGCCAGCAGCGACCTACAGGGTTCGGGTGGCTACACCTTC,CASSDLQGSGGYTF
TRBJ1-1,TRBV5-1,NA,NA,TGCGCCAGCAGCTTGGTGTATCCGAACACTGAAGCTTTCTTT,CASSLVYPNTEAFF
TRBJ2-7,TRBV7-9,NA,NA,TGTGCCAGCAGCCCCGGGACATCTCCGTTCGAGCAGTACTTC,CASSPGTSPFEQYF
TRBJ2-1,TRBV4-1,TRBD2,NA,TGCGCCAGCAGCCGCCCCCCCGGGGCTAGCGGGATGAATGAGCAGTTCTTC,CASSRPPGASGMNEQFF
TRBJ1-5,TRBV12-5,NA,NA,TGTGCTAGTGGACCCCCCGGGGGGAACAATCAGCCCCAGCATTTT,CASGPPGGNNQPQHF